The rows below give T cell receptor beta chains drawn from one sample of a study of blood T cell repertoires in COVID-19. Using immunoSEQ multiplex PCR, the repertoire was profiled, and TCRdb retains in-frame clones only, with some absent. Here the sample spans just under 55,000 clones, 90% to 95% being singletons. The sequencing sample was made of peripheral blood. These receptors came from a man aged 45-60 years with acute or convalescent COVID-19. Both conserved end residues are part of each CDR3. A D gene is named only where the DNA matches it firmly. Size tells how often a clone was seen (once, few, many) or the class of an expanded clone, and some rows leave it out.

>-|TRBJ2-5|TRBD2|TRBV7-8
TGTGCCAGCAGCTTAGGGGCGTCCGGGGCGAGCGGGGGAGAGACCCAGTACTTC
CASSLGASGASGGETQYF
>once|TRBJ2-2|-|TRBV18
TGTGCCAGCTCACCCGACAGAAACACCGGGGAGCTGTTTTTT
CASSPDRNTGELFF
>-|TRBJ2-7|TRBD2|TRBV19
TGTGCCAGTACGCCGACTAGCGGGAACGCCTACGAGCAGTACTTC
CASTPTSGNAYEQYF
>-|TRBJ1-2|-|TRBV18
TGTGCCAGCTCACTAAATTCTGGCTACACCTTC
CASSLNSGYTF
>once|TRBJ2-7|TRBD1|TRBV5-1
TGCGCCAGCAGCCGCCTGATTCCGGGACAGGGGAGCCACGAGCAGTACTTC
CASSRLIPGQGSHEQYF
>-|TRBJ1-2|-|TRBV30
TGTGCCTGGTCCACTTACTATGGCTACACCTTC
CAWSTYYGYTF
>-|TRBJ2-7|TRBD2|TRBV11-3
TGTGCCAGCAGCTTGATAGCGGGGTCCTACGAGCAGTACTTC
CASSLIAGSYEQYF
>-|TRBJ1-2|-|TRBV24-1
TGTGCCACCAGTGTCAATTGTGGGGTAACCGGGGGCTATGGCTACACCTTC
CATSVNCGVTGGYGYTF
>-|TRBJ2-7|-|TRBV9
TGTGCCAGCAGCGTAGGGGCAACTAGAGGTAACGAGCAGTACTTC
CASSVGATRGNEQYF
>-|TRBJ2-2|TRBD1|TRBV4-2
TGTGCCAGCAGCCACATGAGGGCAGGGGGCGCAACCGGGGAGCTGTTTTTT
CASSHMRAGGATGELFF
>-|TRBJ1-3|TRBD1|TRBV7-6
TGTGCCAGCAGCATAACAGGGGGGGATGGCCAAGACACCATATATTTT
CASSITGGDGQDTIYF
>-|TRBJ1-2|-|TRBV10-3
TGTGCCATCAGTGAGTCGAGGTCACAGGACTATGGCTACACCTTC
CAISESRSQDYGYTF
>-|TRBJ1-4|-|TRBV3-1/TRBV3-2
TGTGCCAGCAGCCAAGACTTATCACAGGGTAATGAAAAACTGTTTTTT
CASSQDLSQGNEKLFF
>-|TRBJ2-2|TRBD2|TRBV7-7
TGTGCCAGCAGCCCACTAGCGGGAAGGGCCGGGGAGCTGTTTTTT
CASSPLAGRAGELFF
>-|TRBJ2-3|TRBD2|TRBV30
TGTGCCTGGAGTGTTGGCGGGAGCAAGTATTTT
CAWSVGGSKYF
>-|TRBJ2-7|-|TRBV21-1
TGTGCCAGCACCCTGGGGGGGGGCTACGAGCAGTACTTC
CASTLGGGYEQYF
>-|TRBJ2-4|TRBD2|TRBV7-9
TGTGCCAGCAGCGACATAGCGGGAGGAAGCATTCAGTACTTC
CASSDIAGGSIQYF
>-|TRBJ1-2|-|TRBV7-9
TGTGCCAGCAGCCAGAGCGCGGGGGGCGACTATGGCTACACCTTC
CASSQSAGGDYGYTF
>-|TRBJ2-1|-|TRBV6-2/TRBV6-3
TGTGCCAGCAGTTTAAATCGGAGGGCCTGGGAGCAGTTCTTC
CASSLNRRAWEQFF
>-|TRBJ2-1|-|TRBV5-4
TGTGCCAGCAGCTTCTCGAGCGGCTCCTACAATGAGCAGTTCTTC
CASSFSSGSYNEQFF
>once|TRBJ1-1|-|TRBV24-1
TGTGCCACCAGTGACCCGGGACACCCGAACACTGAAGCTTTCTTT
CATSDPGHPNTEAFF
>-|TRBJ2-3|TRBD2|TRBV11-2
TGTGCCAGCAGCCACGGGAGGGCCGAAACAGATACGCAGTATTTT
CASSHGRAETDTQYF
>-|TRBJ2-3|-|TRBV10-3
TGTGCCATCAGTGAGCCCCCCGGCGGGCGCGCAGATACGCAGTATTTT
CAISEPPGGRADTQYF
>-|TRBJ1-5|-|TRBV6-1
TGTGCCAGCAGTGAGGGAAGTGCGGGCCAGCCCCAGCATTTT
CASSEGSAGQPQHF
>few|TRBJ2-7|-|TRBV19
TGTGCCAGTAGTAGAGGGCCAGGCTCCTACGAGCAGTACTTC
CASSRGPGSYEQYF
>-|TRBJ2-2|-|TRBV15
TGTGCCACCAGCAGAGATTCCTACGGGGAGCTGTTTTTT
CATSRDSYGELFF
>-|TRBJ2-1|TRBD1|TRBV24-1
TGTGCCACCAGTGGGGACAGGGGAAGCGATGAGCAGTTCTTC
CATSGDRGSDEQFF
>-|TRBJ2-3|TRBD2|TRBV29-1
TGCAGCGTTGGGGGCGGGAGCAACACAGATACGCAGTATTTT
CSVGGGSNTDTQYF
>-|TRBJ1-2|-|TRBV29-1
TGCAGCGTTGGTGCCGGGGGCTATGGCTACACCTTC
CSVGAGGYGYTF
>once|TRBJ2-3|TRBD2|TRBV6-4
TGTGCCAGCACCCGAGGACTAGCGGGACTTTCTAGCACAGATACGCAGTATTTT
CASTRGLAGLSSTDTQYF
>-|TRBJ1-1|TRBD1|TRBV6-6
TGTGCCAGCAGTCAGCGGACAGGGGTATCTAGAATGAACACTGAAGCTTTCTTT
CASSQRTGVSRMNTEAFF
>-|TRBJ2-7|-|TRBV18
TGTGCCAGCTCACCATCAGGACAGCGGACCTACGAGCAGTACTTC
CASSPSGQRTYEQYF
>-|TRBJ2-7|TRBD1|TRBV6-5
TGTGCCAGCCCCGCCGGGACAGGGGTCTCGGGGGTAGAGTACTTC
CASPAGTGVSGVEYF
>-|TRBJ2-7|-|TRBV2
TGTGCCAGCAGTGGCCGATTGAGGTCGGACGAGCAGTACTTC
CASSGRLRSDEQYF
>-|TRBJ2-1|-|TRBV3-1/TRBV3-2
TGTGCCAGCAGCCAAGGCTTTCGGAATGAGCAGTTCTTC
CASSQGFRNEQFF
>-|TRBJ2-1|TRBD2|TRBV3-1/TRBV3-2
TGTGCCAGCAGCCCCTTGAGCGGGAGGGGCTACAATGAGCAGTTCTTC
CASSPLSGRGYNEQFF
>-|TRBJ1-2|TRBD1|TRBV5-6
TGTGCCAGCAGCTCTGACAGGGTGTATGGCTACACCTTC
CASSSDRVYGYTF
>-|TRBJ1-3|-|TRBV12-5
TGTGCTAGTGGTTCGATTTGGGCCCAAGTAGACACCATATATTTT
CASGSIWAQVDTIYF
>-|TRBJ2-7|TRBD2|TRBV6-2/TRBV6-3
TGTGCCAGCAGTGCCCGTAGGATGCGGGAGGGCCCCTACGAGCAGTACTTC
CASSARRMREGPYEQYF
>-|TRBJ1-5|TRBD1|TRBV20-1
TGCAGTGCTAGTCTTGGGACAGGGGGCAGCAATCAGCCCCAGCATTTT
CSASLGTGGSNQPQHF
>-|TRBJ2-2|TRBD2|TRBV6-2/TRBV6-3
TGTGCCAGCAGTACTCGGACTAGCGGGAGGGGTGACGGGGAGCTGTTTTTT
CASSTRTSGRGDGELFF
>-|TRBJ1-2|TRBD1|TRBV30
TGTGCCTGGTCACGGGACAGGGGCTATGACTACACCTTC
CAWSRDRGYDYTF
>-|TRBJ2-3|-|TRBV5-1
TGCGCCAGCAGCTACAGGGGGAGGGTAACAGATACGCAGTATTTT
CASSYRGRVTDTQYF
>-|TRBJ2-4|TRBD2|TRBV4-1
TGCGCCAGCAGCCAAGAGCAGCGGGAGGGGGAGGGGAACATTCAGTACTTC
CASSQEQREGEGNIQYF
>few|TRBJ1-2|-|TRBV18
TGTGCCAGCTCACCAGTGGACAGCCCGATAGCTAACTATGGCTACACCTTC
CASSPVDSPIANYGYTF
>-|TRBJ1-5|-|TRBV6-5
TGTGCCACCAAAGACATGTATAGCAATCAGCCCCAGCATTTT
CATKDMYSNQPQHF
>-|TRBJ2-1|TRBD2|TRBV18
TGTGCCAGCTCACCGGGACTAGCGGGAGGATACAATGAGCAGTTCTTC
CASSPGLAGGYNEQFF
>-|TRBJ2-3|TRBD2|TRBV7-2
TGTGCCAGCAGCTTTCAGGCGGGAGGGAGCACAGATACGCAGTATTTT
CASSFQAGGSTDTQYF
>-|TRBJ2-7|TRBD2|TRBV7-9
TGTGCCAGCAGCTTAGTAGCGGGAGGCACCTACGAGCAGTACTTC
CASSLVAGGTYEQYF
>-|TRBJ2-6|-|TRBV12-3/TRBV12-4
TGTGCCAGTGAGGGGGCTGGGGCCAACGTCCTGACTTTC
CASEGAGANVLTF
>-|TRBJ1-1|TRBD1|TRBV30
TGTGCCGCCAAGGGGGCGCTTGGCACTGAAGCTTTCTTT
CAAKGALGTEAFF
>-|TRBJ2-2|TRBD2|TRBV6-2/TRBV6-3
TGTGCCAGCAGTCCGGGACTAGCGGGAATAACCGGGGAGCTGTTTTTT
CASSPGLAGITGELFF
>-|TRBJ2-7|TRBD2|TRBV4-1
TGCGCCAGCAGCCAAGAAAGGACTAGCGGATTCTCCTACGAGCAGTACTTC
CASSQERTSGFSYEQYF
>-|TRBJ1-1|TRBD1|TRBV19
TGTGCCAGTAGTATGAGGGGGCAAAACACTGAAGCTTTCTTT
CASSMRGQNTEAFF
>-|TRBJ1-4|-|TRBV28
TGTGCCAGCACAAGGGCAGGGGCAACTAATGAAAAACTGTTTTTT
CASTRAGATNEKLFF